This T cell receptor (beta chain) derives from a study of blood T cell repertoires in COVID-19. About the research overall: Donors in the United States, Italy and Spain gave samples during acute or convalescent COVID-19. Sources were T cells, B-cell-depleted T cells, or PBMCs; the material itself was cDNA or gDNA.

The CDR3 spans 13 residues. V was clipped by 7 bases and J by 5 bases; unmatched bases: 6. The germline gives CDR1 LGHNT, CDR2 FRNRAP. Original analysis: Estimation of nucleated cell counts relied on the amplification of reference gene primers. The protocol was immunoSEQ multiplex PCR, while the TCRdb copy is restricted to in-frame clones and leaves out a portion. V and J calls and clone size are as listed in that table; D and trimming were resolved from the DNA. The sample lists 190,000 or so clones, around nine tenths occurring once. The rearrangement joins TRBV12-5 to TRBJ2-7, with TRBD1 matching 9 bases. This sequence originates from a man aged 40-49 years with active or convalescent COVID-19. What was sequenced was peripheral blood. The CDR3 nucleotides are TGTGCTAGTGCCCGGGACAGGGTCGACGAGCAGTACTTC. Protein: CASARDRVDEQYF.